Here is one TCR beta chain with its context. No antigen is known for it. Some 27,000 T cell genomes, or roughly 200 ng DNA, went into the sorted-subset replicate PCRs. Libraries were prepared by immunoSEQ multiplex PCR; TCRdb keeps only in-frame clonotypes and omits some of them. The sample lists roughly 1 million clones; about four fifths were seen once. The entry originates in a study of shared clonotypes between healthy human individuals. Study context: The study enrolled a couple of women and three men aged 18 to 49. Study-wide points: Researchers sampled only blood; tissue repertoires likely differ. The rarefaction results pointed to incomplete sorted-subset sequencing despite large depth.

Germline V lookup: CDR1 GTSNPN, CDR2 SVGIG (reference sequence). V was pared by 2 bases and J by 4 bases, with 9 bases between. This CDR3 has 13 residues. Sequenced material: memory CD4+ T cells from PBMCs. Sample subset: CD45RA-negative fraction. This clonotype was obtained from a man aged 18 to 29 in good health. Some clones in this sample may be carry-over from other donors' samples. The gene calls are TRBV30 and TRBJ2-1, with D tentatively TRBD1 (6 bases). The DNA of the CDR3 is TGTGCCTGGAGTAGGACAGTTTACAATGAGCAGTTCTTC. Protein sequence: CAWSRTVYNEQFF.